The rows below give T cell receptor beta chains drawn from one sample of a study of relationships among human T cell subsets. Via MiXCR, TCRdb re-called the multiplex PCR reads, giving one row per CDR3 protein. Among 10,000 to 15,000 distinct CDR3 sequences listed, 67% were seen once. The sample taken for sequencing was CD4+ Th1 cells sorted from blood. The receptors were gathered from a man aged 40-50 years in good health. Both conserved end residues are part of each CDR3. The D gene is left open where the match is weak. Clone size is not always given. Where it is, it says once, few, many or a class for expanded clones.

clone_size: -
cdr3_length: 18
j_call: TRBJ2-3
d_call: TRBD2
v_call: TRBV20-1
cdr3_nt: TGCAGTGCTAGAGAGGATTCCGGGACTAGCGGGAGCACAGATACGCAGTATTTT
cdr3_aa: CSAREDSGTSGSTDTQYF

clone_size: -
cdr3_length: 14
j_call: TRBJ2-5
d_call: -
v_call: TRBV29-1
cdr3_nt: TGCAGCGTCGAGCCGGGACACGGACAAGAGACCCAGTACTTC
cdr3_aa: CSVEPGHGQETQYF

clone_size: -
cdr3_length: 15
j_call: TRBJ2-3
d_call: -
v_call: TRBV11-2
cdr3_nt: TGTGCCAGCAGTGAGGGGATTAGGGGCACAGATACGCAGTATTTT
cdr3_aa: CASSEGIRGTDTQYF

clone_size: once
cdr3_length: 13
j_call: TRBJ2-7
d_call: -
v_call: TRBV28
cdr3_nt: TGTGCCAGCAGCCGTGACACGGCCTACGAGCAGTACTTC
cdr3_aa: CASSRDTAYEQYF

clone_size: -
cdr3_length: 17
j_call: TRBJ2-7
d_call: TRBD2
v_call: TRBV10-2
cdr3_nt: TGCGCCAGCAGTGAGTCAGGGCTAGCGGGGGGGCTCAACGAGCAGTACTTC
cdr3_aa: CASSESGLAGGLNEQYF

clone_size: few
cdr3_length: 19
j_call: TRBJ2-1
d_call: -
v_call: TRBV11-2
cdr3_nt: TGTGCCAGCAGCTTAAAAGGGAGAGGGCGGGTGAGGAACTACAATGAGCAGTTCTTC
cdr3_aa: CASSLKGRGRVRNYNEQFF

clone_size: few
cdr3_length: 14
j_call: TRBJ1-1
d_call: -
v_call: TRBV28
cdr3_nt: TGTGCCAGCAAAACCCCGCAATCAAGCACTGAAGCTTTCTTT
cdr3_aa: CASKTPQSSTEAFF

clone_size: -
cdr3_length: 18
j_call: TRBJ2-7
d_call: -
v_call: TRBV28
cdr3_nt: TGTGCCAGCAGCCCACCGACGGTCCAAGCGGGTAGCTCCTACGAGCAGTACTTC
cdr3_aa: CASSPPTVQAGSSYEQYF

clone_size: -
cdr3_length: 13
j_call: TRBJ2-7
d_call: -
v_call: TRBV6-6
cdr3_nt: TGTGCCAGCAAGGTGGCGGGGCCCAACGAGCAGTACTTC
cdr3_aa: CASKVAGPNEQYF

clone_size: -
cdr3_length: 15
j_call: TRBJ1-4
d_call: TRBD1
v_call: TRBV6-6
cdr3_nt: TGTGCCAGCAGCCGACAGGGTACAACTAATGAAAAACTGTTTTTT
cdr3_aa: CASSRQGTTNEKLFF

clone_size: -
cdr3_length: 15
j_call: TRBJ1-5
d_call: -
v_call: TRBV19
cdr3_nt: TGTGCCAGTAGTATCGGGATTATAAGCAATCAGCCCCAGCATTTT
cdr3_aa: CASSIGIISNQPQHF

clone_size: -
cdr3_length: 18
j_call: TRBJ2-6
d_call: TRBD1
v_call: TRBV18
cdr3_nt: TGTGCCAGCTCACCCCGGGACAGCGTCTCCTCTGGGGCCAACGTCCTGACTTTC
cdr3_aa: CASSPRDSVSSGANVLTF

clone_size: -
cdr3_length: 14
j_call: TRBJ2-2
d_call: -
v_call: TRBV4-1
cdr3_nt: TGCGCCAGCAGCCAAGATCCCGTCGCCGGGGAGCTGTTTTTT
cdr3_aa: CASSQDPVAGELFF

clone_size: -
cdr3_length: 12
j_call: TRBJ2-7
d_call: -
v_call: TRBV7-9
cdr3_nt: TGTGCCAGCAGCTTAGAACTTTCCAAGGTGTACTTC
cdr3_aa: CASSLELSKVYF

clone_size: few
cdr3_length: 14
j_call: TRBJ2-1
d_call: TRBD2
v_call: TRBV11-1
cdr3_nt: TGTGCCAGCTCTCCTACCAGCGGGAATAGTGAGCAGTTCTTC
cdr3_aa: CASSPTSGNSEQFF

clone_size: -
cdr3_length: 17
j_call: TRBJ1-3
d_call: TRBD1
v_call: TRBV5-1
cdr3_nt: TGCGCCAGCAGCTTGGAAGGGGACAGGGGAACTGGAAACACCATATATTTT
cdr3_aa: CASSLEGDRGTGNTIYF

clone_size: -
cdr3_length: 13
j_call: TRBJ2-7
d_call: -
v_call: TRBV5-4
cdr3_nt: TGCGCCAGCAGCCAGGACAGTCCGGGGGAGCAGTACTTC
cdr3_aa: CASSQDSPGEQYF

clone_size: -
cdr3_length: 13
j_call: TRBJ1-1
d_call: -
v_call: TRBV12-3/TRBV12-4
cdr3_nt: TGTGCCAGCAGGATTTGGGGGTATCCTGAAGCTTTCTTT
cdr3_aa: CASRIWGYPEAFF

clone_size: -
cdr3_length: 13
j_call: TRBJ1-5
d_call: -
v_call: TRBV7-2
cdr3_nt: TGTGCCAGCAGCTTAGCCTTCAATCAGCCCCAGCATTTT
cdr3_aa: CASSLAFNQPQHF

clone_size: -
cdr3_length: 15
j_call: TRBJ2-5
d_call: -
v_call: TRBV20-1
cdr3_nt: TGCAGTGCTCGGGGGCAGGGGGGTTGGCAAGAGACCCAGTACTTC
cdr3_aa: CSARGQGGWQETQYF

clone_size: -
cdr3_length: 14
j_call: TRBJ1-2
d_call: -
v_call: TRBV5-1
cdr3_nt: TGCGCCAGCAGCCTGGAGGGGAGGGGATATGGCTACACCTTC
cdr3_aa: CASSLEGRGYGYTF

clone_size: -
cdr3_length: 15
j_call: TRBJ1-5
d_call: -
v_call: TRBV28
cdr3_nt: TGTGCCAGCAGTTTATGGACAGGCGGTGAACAGCCCCAGCATTTT
cdr3_aa: CASSLWTGGEQPQHF

clone_size: -
cdr3_length: 15
j_call: TRBJ2-3
d_call: TRBD2
v_call: TRBV10-3
cdr3_nt: TGTGCCATCAGTGAGCTAGCGGGGGGTCCAGATACGCAGTATTTT
cdr3_aa: CAISELAGGPDTQYF

clone_size: -
cdr3_length: 16
j_call: TRBJ1-5
d_call: -
v_call: TRBV19
cdr3_nt: TGTGCCAGTAGTATGGTATCAGGACGTTCAAATCAGCCCCAGCATTTT
cdr3_aa: CASSMVSGRSNQPQHF

clone_size: few
cdr3_length: 15
j_call: TRBJ1-6
d_call: -
v_call: TRBV11-2
cdr3_nt: TGTGCCAGCAGCAAAGGTGGCAGCGTAAATTCACCCCTCCACTTT
cdr3_aa: CASSKGGSVNSPLHF

clone_size: -
cdr3_length: 15
j_call: TRBJ1-6
d_call: TRBD1
v_call: TRBV11-3
cdr3_nt: TGTGCCAGCAGCTTAGGTGGCAGGGGGACTTCACCCCTCCACTTT
cdr3_aa: CASSLGGRGTSPLHF

clone_size: -
cdr3_length: 15
j_call: TRBJ2-3
d_call: -
v_call: TRBV7-2
cdr3_nt: TGTGCCACCCGCAAAGGGACATTTAGCACAGATACGCAGTATTTT
cdr3_aa: CATRKGTFSTDTQYF

clone_size: few
cdr3_length: 15
j_call: TRBJ2-1
d_call: TRBD2
v_call: TRBV28
cdr3_nt: TGTGCCAGCAGTTCTAGCGGGAGGGCAGGCGATGAGCAGTTCTTC
cdr3_aa: CASSSSGRAGDEQFF

clone_size: -
cdr3_length: 14
j_call: TRBJ2-7
d_call: -
v_call: TRBV27
cdr3_nt: TGTGCCAGCAGTCTTCACGGGCCTTACTACGAGCAGTACTTC
cdr3_aa: CASSLHGPYYEQYF

clone_size: once
cdr3_length: 14
j_call: TRBJ1-2
d_call: TRBD1
v_call: TRBV24-1
cdr3_nt: TGTGCCACCAGTTCGGGACAGGACCTGAACGGCTACACCTTC
cdr3_aa: CATSSGQDLNGYTF

clone_size: -
cdr3_length: 15
j_call: TRBJ2-3
d_call: -
v_call: TRBV27
cdr3_nt: TGTGCCAGCAGTTTATTACAGGCTGGGGCAGATACGCAGTATTTT
cdr3_aa: CASSLLQAGADTQYF

clone_size: -
cdr3_length: 14
j_call: TRBJ2-7
d_call: TRBD2
v_call: TRBV11-2
cdr3_nt: TGTGCCAGCAGCCCCGGGACTAGCGTCTACGAGCAGTACTTC
cdr3_aa: CASSPGTSVYEQYF

clone_size: -
cdr3_length: 11
j_call: TRBJ1-1
d_call: -
v_call: TRBV29-1
cdr3_nt: TGCAGCGGAAGGGGGGTCACTGAAGCTTTCTTT
cdr3_aa: CSGRGVTEAFF

clone_size: once
cdr3_length: 14
j_call: TRBJ1-3
d_call: -
v_call: TRBV4-2
cdr3_nt: TGTGCCAGCAGCCAGGACGGACAGGGAAACACCATATATTTT
cdr3_aa: CASSQDGQGNTIYF

clone_size: -
cdr3_length: 15
j_call: TRBJ2-3
d_call: -
v_call: TRBV28
cdr3_nt: TGTGCCAGCAGTACCGGGACCGTCAGCCGGAATACGCAGTATTTT
cdr3_aa: CASSTGTVSRNTQYF

clone_size: -
cdr3_length: 14
j_call: TRBJ1-1
d_call: -
v_call: TRBV5-1
cdr3_nt: TGCGCCAGCAGCTTGGTCACTCGAGGGGCGGAAGCTTTCTTT
cdr3_aa: CASSLVTRGAEAFF

clone_size: -
cdr3_length: 15
j_call: TRBJ2-2
d_call: -
v_call: TRBV11-2
cdr3_nt: TGTGCCAGCAGCTTAGGTGGGACCACCGCCGGGGAGCTGTTTTTT
cdr3_aa: CASSLGGTTAGELFF

clone_size: -
cdr3_length: 19
j_call: TRBJ2-7
d_call: TRBD1
v_call: TRBV12-3/TRBV12-4
cdr3_nt: TGTGCCAGCAGTTTACGGGCGTCGACAGGGGGAAAAGTCTACTACGAGCAGTACTTC
cdr3_aa: CASSLRASTGGKVYYEQYF

clone_size: -
cdr3_length: 16
j_call: TRBJ1-3
d_call: -
v_call: TRBV11-2
cdr3_nt: TGTGCCAGCAGCTTAGCGAGGGGCAACTCTGGAAACACCATATATTTT
cdr3_aa: CASSLARGNSGNTIYF

clone_size: -
cdr3_length: 14
j_call: TRBJ2-3
d_call: TRBD1
v_call: TRBV5-1
cdr3_nt: TGCGCCAGCACACGGACAGGGGGCGCAGATACGCAGTATTTT
cdr3_aa: CASTRTGGADTQYF

clone_size: few
cdr3_length: 14
j_call: TRBJ2-7
d_call: TRBD2
v_call: TRBV28
cdr3_nt: TGTGCCAGCAGTCCTAGCGGGGGTACCTACGAGCAGTACTTC
cdr3_aa: CASSPSGGTYEQYF

clone_size: -
cdr3_length: 11
j_call: TRBJ2-1
d_call: -
v_call: TRBV29-1
cdr3_nt: TGCAGCGCGGACAAGTACAATGAGCAGTTCTTC
cdr3_aa: CSADKYNEQFF

clone_size: -
cdr3_length: 12
j_call: TRBJ2-1
d_call: TRBD2
v_call: TRBV29-1
cdr3_nt: TGCAGCGTTTCGACTAGCGTGAATGAGCAGTTCTTC
cdr3_aa: CSVSTSVNEQFF

clone_size: -
cdr3_length: 16
j_call: TRBJ2-1
d_call: TRBD1
v_call: TRBV5-1
cdr3_nt: TGCGCCAGCAGCTTGGTGGGCCTAGGACAGGTCCATGAGCAGTTCTTC
cdr3_aa: CASSLVGLGQVHEQFF

clone_size: -
cdr3_length: 12
j_call: TRBJ1-4
d_call: -
v_call: TRBV4-1
cdr3_nt: TGCGCCAGCAGCCTCCGCCATGAAAAACTGTTTTTT
cdr3_aa: CASSLRHEKLFF

clone_size: once
cdr3_length: 15
j_call: TRBJ2-3
d_call: -
v_call: TRBV7-3
cdr3_nt: TGTGCCAGCAGCTTAAATCCGGGGAGCACAGATACGCAGTATTTT
cdr3_aa: CASSLNPGSTDTQYF

clone_size: once
cdr3_length: 15
j_call: TRBJ2-1
d_call: TRBD2
v_call: TRBV27
cdr3_nt: TGTGCCAGCAGCCGGACTAGCGGGGGCCAGAATGAGCAGTTCTTC
cdr3_aa: CASSRTSGGQNEQFF

clone_size: -
cdr3_length: 17
j_call: TRBJ2-5
d_call: TRBD2
v_call: TRBV13
cdr3_nt: TGTGCCAGCAGCGGTCGGTCTTCGCAGCGGGGCGAGGAGACCCAGTACTTC
cdr3_aa: CASSGRSSQRGEETQYF

clone_size: -
cdr3_length: 17
j_call: TRBJ2-6
d_call: TRBD1
v_call: TRBV7-9
cdr3_nt: TGTGCCAGCAGCCGAAGACAGGGAACCTCTGGGGCCAACGTCCTGACTTTC
cdr3_aa: CASSRRQGTSGANVLTF

clone_size: -
cdr3_length: 15
j_call: TRBJ1-5
d_call: -
v_call: TRBV28
cdr3_nt: TGTGCCAGCAGATCACAGGTTGTGAGCAATCAGCCCCAGCATTTT
cdr3_aa: CASRSQVVSNQPQHF

clone_size: -
cdr3_length: 12
j_call: TRBJ1-4
d_call: -
v_call: TRBV12-3/TRBV12-4
cdr3_nt: TGTGCCAGCAGTTTAGTTAGTGAAAAACTGTTTTTT
cdr3_aa: CASSLVSEKLFF

clone_size: -
cdr3_length: 16
j_call: TRBJ2-1
d_call: TRBD1
v_call: TRBV4-1
cdr3_nt: TGCGCCAGCAGCCAACCGCAGGGGGCTTCCTACAATGAGCAGTTCTTC
cdr3_aa: CASSQPQGASYNEQFF

clone_size: -
cdr3_length: 14
j_call: TRBJ2-1
d_call: TRBD2
v_call: TRBV7-9
cdr3_nt: TGTGCCAGCAGCCGAGAGGGAGGGGCATATGAGCAGTTCTTC
cdr3_aa: CASSREGGAYEQFF

clone_size: -
cdr3_length: 13
j_call: TRBJ1-5
d_call: -
v_call: TRBV30
cdr3_nt: TGTGCCTGGAGTGTAGGCAACGGAGAGCCCCAGCATTTT
cdr3_aa: CAWSVGNGEPQHF

clone_size: -
cdr3_length: 17
j_call: TRBJ2-1
d_call: TRBD2
v_call: TRBV14
cdr3_nt: TGTGCCAGCAGCCTAAGATCGGTTAGCGGGAGTATCGGTGAGCAGTTCTTC
cdr3_aa: CASSLRSVSGSIGEQFF